The present entry profiles one T cell receptor (beta chain) with its context. This sample is part of a study of T cell changes during pregnancy in multiple sclerosis. Profiling relied on immunoSEQ multiplex PCR, and the TCRdb table lists in-frame clones only, not all of them. The table has approximately 20,000 clones, approximately 88% seen once. In germline, CDR1 is SGHVS, CDR2 FNYEAQ. With 6 bases clipped from V and 7 bases from J, the junction kept 3 bases outside the gene matches. The CDR3 is made up of 14 amino acids. The J gene is TRBJ1-6, the V gene TRBV7-6, with 10 bases that match TRBD1. This clonotype originated in a female donor in good health, enrolled as a control in a pregnancy study. The specimen comprised CD8+ T cells from peripheral blood mononuclear cells, sampled after pregnancy. The CDR3 DNA reads TGTGCCAGCAGTGACAGGGGGCAAAATTCACCCCTCCACTTT. It translates to CASSDRGQNSPLHF.